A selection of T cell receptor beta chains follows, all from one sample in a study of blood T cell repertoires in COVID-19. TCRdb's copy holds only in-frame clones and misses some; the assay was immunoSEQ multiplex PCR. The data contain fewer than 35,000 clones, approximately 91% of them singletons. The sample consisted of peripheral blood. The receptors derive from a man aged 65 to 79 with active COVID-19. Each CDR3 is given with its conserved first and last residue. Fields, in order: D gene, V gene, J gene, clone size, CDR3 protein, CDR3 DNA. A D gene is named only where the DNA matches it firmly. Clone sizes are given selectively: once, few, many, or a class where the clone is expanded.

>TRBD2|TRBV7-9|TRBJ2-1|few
CASSLGAGGRASEQFF
TGTGCCAGCAGCTTAGGAGCGGGGGGGCGAGCCAGTGAGCAGTTCTTC
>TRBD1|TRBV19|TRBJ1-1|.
CASFDTGGLKTEAFF
TGTGCCAGTTTTGATACAGGGGGGTTGAAAACTGAAGCTTTCTTT
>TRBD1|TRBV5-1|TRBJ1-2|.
CASSLGTGKGGYTF
TGCGCCAGCAGCCTCGGGACAGGGAAGGGTGGCTACACCTTC
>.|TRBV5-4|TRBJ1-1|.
CASSLYPSEAFF
TGTGCCAGCAGCTTATATCCCTCTGAAGCTTTCTTT
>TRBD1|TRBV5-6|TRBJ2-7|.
CASSLGTGDEQYF
TGTGCCAGCAGCTTGGGGACAGGGGACGAGCAGTACTTC
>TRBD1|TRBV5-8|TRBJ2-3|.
CASSTGTGGRADTQYF
TGTGCCAGCAGCACCGGGACAGGGGGTCGCGCAGATACGCAGTATTTT
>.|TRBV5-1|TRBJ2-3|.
CASSLEDTPYRTDTQYF
TGCGCCAGCAGCTTGGAAGACACGCCTTACCGCACAGATACGCAGTATTTT
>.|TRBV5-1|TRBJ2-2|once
CASGPNTGELFF
TGCGCCAGCGGGCCTAACACCGGGGAGCTGTTTTTT
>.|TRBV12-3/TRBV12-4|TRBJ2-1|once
CASSLSRVKFF
TGTGCCAGCAGTTTAAGCAGGGTAAAGTTCTTC
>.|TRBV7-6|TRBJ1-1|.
CASSSTLNTEAFF
TGTGCCAGCAGCTCGACATTGAACACTGAAGCTTTCTTT
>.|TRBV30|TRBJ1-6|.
CAFGRSSYNSPLHF
TGTGCCTTCGGTCGGAGCTCCTATAATTCACCCCTCCACTTT
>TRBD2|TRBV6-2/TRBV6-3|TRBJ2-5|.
CASSKAGETQYF
TGTGCCAGCAGTAAAGCGGGGGAGACCCAGTACTTC
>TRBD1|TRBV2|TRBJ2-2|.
CANRDSSNTGELFF
TGTGCCAACCGGGACAGTTCTAACACCGGGGAGCTGTTTTTT
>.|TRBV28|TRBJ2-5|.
CASSLHRKPETQYF
TGTGCCAGCAGTTTACACAGGAAACCAGAGACCCAGTACTTC
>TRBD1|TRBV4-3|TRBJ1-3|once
CASSQGSGGGNTIYF
TGCGCCAGCAGCCAAGGGTCAGGGGGAGGAAACACCATATATTTT
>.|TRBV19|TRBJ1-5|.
CASSPGGNQPQHF
TGTGCCAGTAGTCCAGGCGGGAATCAGCCCCAGCATTTT
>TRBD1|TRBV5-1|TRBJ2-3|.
CASSRGLVDTQYF
TGCGCCAGCAGTAGGGGGCTGGTAGATACGCAGTATTTT
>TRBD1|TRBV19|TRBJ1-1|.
CASSIYGQGSDTEAFF
TGTGCCAGTAGTATATACGGACAGGGATCGGACACTGAAGCTTTCTTT
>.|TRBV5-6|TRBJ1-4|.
CASSLSGGGEKLFF
TGTGCCAGCAGCTTGAGCGGGGGCGGTGAAAAACTGTTTTTT